The next 24 T cell receptor beta chains were all read from a single sample in a study of T-cell reconstitution after alpha-beta-depleted transplantation in children. The TCRbeta library was prepared with unique molecular identifiers. TCRdb re-derived calls from the PCR reads in MiXCR, one entry per CDR3 protein. Of 200,000 to 250,000 distinct CDR3 sequences detected, about 9.2% appear once; the ten largest clones hold 5.5% to 8%. The sequencing here drew on PBMCs from the stem cell graft donor, taken from the stem cell graft. These receptors all stem from a human donor who donated a stem cell graft to a child with acute lymphoblastic leukemia.

This chain uses TRBV27 with TRBJ1-1; possible D gene TRBD1, 6 bases. Trimming shortened V by 6 bases and J by 7 bases, and 12 bases separated the two germline ends. Germline V CDR1 and CDR2: MNHEY, SMNVEV (reference sequence). There are 12 residues in the CDR3. The CDR3, as DNA: TGTGCCAGCAGGACACAGGGCGGTGAAGCTTTCTTT. Its translation: CASRTQGGEAFF.

A note on this clonotype: No conserved phenylalanine or tryptophan ends this CDR3, so it is likely a read error. V and J are TRBV20-1 and TRBJ2-3; 7 nucleotides align to TRBD2. Trimming removed 6 bases from V and 1 base from J; junction bases left unmatched: 7. The length of the CDR3 is 14 residues. Germline CDR1 is DFQATT and CDR2 is SNEGSKA (reference sequence). CDR3 region: CSARSGVRTDTQYL. The CDR3 DNA is TGCAGTGCCCGGAGCGGGGTACGCACAGATACGCAGTATTTA.

The V gene is TRBV4-2, the J gene TRBJ2-1; 11 bases are shared with TRBD2. V dropped 0 bases and J dropped 7; count of bases not matched to a gene: 8. Germline V lookup: CDR1 LGHNA, CDR2 YNFKEQ. This CDR3 is built from 17 residues. CDR3 nucleotides: TGTGCCAGCAGCCAAGATCAGGGTAGCGGGGGGGCGAATGAGCAGTTCTTC. Its translation: CASSQDQGSGGANEQFF.

This clonotype was counted ten times or more. In nucleotides, the CDR3 is TGTGCCAGCAGCGGAGCCGGGACAGGCGAAGGCTACACCTTC. It is translated as CASSGAGTGEGYTF. V gene TRBV9 combines with J gene TRBJ1-2, with 8 bases aligning to TRBD1. The CDR3 sequence is 14 residues long. The germline V gene encodes CDR1 SGDLS and CDR2 YYNGEE. The ends lost 3 bases at V and 8 bases at J; junction bases unmatched: 9.

DNA for the CDR3: TGTGCCAGCAGCTTAAATGTCCTTCGGGGGCGGTTTGATGAGCAGTACTTC. It translates to CASSLNVLRGRFDEQYF. The chain uses TRBV11-2 and TRBJ2-7; either TRBD1 or TRBD2 may fit D (6 bases each). Germline V CDR1 and CDR2: SGHAT, FQNNGV. The CDR3 is 17 residues long. The germline V and J ends were trimmed by 2 bases and 7 bases, with 24 bases remaining between them.

This rearrangement joins TRBV16 to TRBJ2-7; possibly TRBD1 for D (6 bases). The V and J ends lost 5 bases and 1 base respectively, with 9 bases between them. There are 13 residues in the CDR3. Germline V CDR1 and CDR2: KGHSY, FQNENV. CDR3 bases: TGTGCCAGCAGCGGGACAAGTTCCTACGAGCAGTACTTC. Protein sequence: CASSGTSSYEQYF.

CDR3 sequence reads: CASRRLDTQYF. The CDR3 DNA is TGTGCCAGCAGAAGATTAGATACGCAGTATTTT. The chain uses TRBV12-3 or TRBV12-4 and TRBJ2-3, with unresolved D. This CDR3 comprises 11 residues. V lost 6 bases to trimming and J lost 5 bases, with 6 bases between them.

At least ten counts were recorded for this clonotype. The DNA of the CDR3 is TGTGCCAGCAGCCAAGATAGGATAGGAGGGGCGCAGTATTTT. Protein sequence: CASSQDRIGGAQYF. The chain links TRBV3-1 to TRBJ2-3, with TRBD2 as a possible D gene (6 bases). The CDR3 has 14 amino acids. Trimming stripped 0 bases from V and 10 bases from J, with 14 bases between. Germline V CDR1 and CDR2: LGHDT, YNNKEL (reference sequence).

At least ten counts were recorded for this clonotype. This chain links TRBV6-5 with TRBJ2-3; TRBD1 matches at 8 bases. The CDR3 length is 17 residues. CDR1 and CDR2 from the germline V gene are MNHEY and SVGAGI. Trimming removed 0 bases from V and 2 bases from J; junction bases left unmatched: 7. The CDR3 loop reads CASSYSIGQGYTDTQYF. The CDR3 bases are TGTGCCAGCAGTTACTCGATCGGACAGGGATACACAGATACGCAGTATTTT.

The V call is TRBV29-1, the J call TRBJ2-1; the D gene is possibly TRBD2 (5 bases). V was cut by 4 bases and J by 8 bases, with 12 bases left in between. This CDR3 spans 12 amino acids. The germline gives CDR1 SQVTM, CDR2 ANQGSEA. CDR3 sequence: CSVGNGIDEQFF. In nucleotides, the CDR3 is TGCAGCGTTGGGAACGGGATCGATGAGCAGTTCTTC.

This clonotype is deemed medium-sized. This rearrangement joins TRBV7-2 to TRBJ2-1; TRBD1 aligns across 8 bases. CDR3 length: 15 amino acids. V dropped 5 bases and J dropped 0; count of bases not matched to a gene: 3. Looked up from germline, CDR1 is SGHTA and CDR2 is FQGNSA. CDR3 nucleotide sequence: TGTGCCAGCAGCATCGGACAGGGCTCCTACAATGAGCAGTTCTTC. It specifies CASSIGQGSYNEQFF.

This chain links TRBV20-1 with TRBJ1-2, with D perhaps matching TRBD1 (5 bases). The CDR3 runs to 15 residues. V lost 6 bases and J lost 7, with 24 bases in between. CDR1 is DFQATT, CDR2 SNEGSKA, per germline (reference sequence). As DNA, the CDR3 is TGCAGTGCCAACCCCACAAACGGGGCGCTGGGTGGCTACACCTTC. Encoded protein: CSANPTNGALGGYTF.

V gene TRBV3-1 combines with J gene TRBJ2-6; D is unclear. This CDR3 region has 17 residues. Germline CDR1 LGHDT, CDR2 YNNKEL (reference sequence). Between the trimmed V and J ends, which lost 4 bases and 0 bases, there was a span of 13 bases. CDR3 protein: CASSPFGGSSGANVLTF. CDR3 bases: TGTGCCAGCAGCCCTTTTGGCGGTTCCTCTGGGGCCAACGTCCTGACTTTC. The full variable domain, rest sourced from reference TRBV3-1 and TRBJ2-6, is DTAVSQTPKYLVTQMGNDKSIKCEQNLGHDTMYWYKQDSKKFLKIMFSYNNKELIINETVPNRFSPKSPDKAHLNLHINSLELGDSAVYFCASSPFGGSSGANVLTFGAGSRLTVL.

The chain combines TRBV7-6 with TRBJ2-1; no clear D. CDR1 SGHVS and CDR2 FNYEAQ come from the germline V gene. Trimming pared 1 base from V and 1 base from J, leaving 5 bases between. This CDR3 comprises 14 residues. CDR3 in amino acids: CASSLGPSYNEQFF. The CDR3 DNA reads TGTGCCAGCAGCTTAGGCCCTTCCTACAATGAGCAGTTCTTC.

The chain recombines TRBV10-1 with TRBJ1-1; TRBD1 matches 9 bases. CDR1 and CDR2 from the germline V gene are WNHNN and SYGVQD (reference sequence). Trimming at V came to 2 bases and at J to 6 bases, leaving 7 bases not matched to a gene. This CDR3 region has 15 residues. CDR3 residues: CASSEIQGAFAEAFF. The CDR3 DNA sequence: TGCGCCAGCAGTGAGATACAGGGGGCTTTTGCTGAAGCTTTCTTT.

This clonotype was observed many times. The V and J genes are TRBV20-1 and TRBJ2-7, with D possibly matching TRBD2 (6 bases). Trimming removed 4 bases from V and 3 bases from J, with 13 bases in between. Germline V CDR1 and CDR2: DFQATT, SNEGSKA (reference sequence). The CDR3 has 13 amino acids. In DNA, the CDR3 is TGCAGTGCTAACCGATGGGGGGACTACGAGCAGTACTTC. Translation gives CSANRWGDYEQYF.

The rearrangement uses TRBV7-9 and TRBJ1-1; D not resolved. The ends were cut back, 5 bases at V and 4 bases at J, with 11 bases in the middle. The length of the CDR3 is 13 residues. Germline V gene data show CDR1 as SEHNR and CDR2 as FQNEAQ (reference sequence). The CDR3: CASSALRSTEAFF. CDR3 DNA sequence: TGTGCCAGCAGCGCGTTGCGAAGCACTGAAGCTTTCTTT.

This clonotype was observed a few times. The V gene is TRBV2, the J gene TRBJ2-3; the match to TRBD1 covers 9 bases. The CDR3 spans 15 residues. CDR1 and CDR2 (germline): SNHLY, FYNNEI. J lost 8 bases, V lost 7 bases, and 13 bases had no gene match. CDR3 region: CASILGTGRIGTQYF. CDR3 nucleotides: TGTGCCAGCATTCTCGGGACAGGGCGGATCGGTACGCAGTATTTT.

This clonotype was found a few times. This rearrangement joins TRBV4-1 to TRBJ2-3, with 8 nucleotides matching TRBD2. CDR3 size: 15 residues. Germline assignment: CDR1 MGHRA and CDR2 YSYEKL. The J segment lost 6 bases and the V segment lost 1 base, leaving 6 bases of the junction unmatched. In DNA, the CDR3 is TGCGCCAGCAGCCAAGTAGGACTAGCAGTTGATACGCAGTATTTT. Protein: CASSQVGLAVDTQYF.

V is TRBV5-1 and J is TRBJ1-1, with D tentatively TRBD1 (6 bases). V lost 6 bases, J lost 7 bases, and 10 bases lay in between. The CDR3 consists of 11 residues. Germline CDR1 is SGHRS and CDR2 is YFSETQ. The CDR3 spells CASTLDSEAFF. CDR3 bases: TGCGCCAGCACCCTGGACAGTGAAGCTTTCTTT.

The rearrangement uses TRBV5-1 and TRBJ1-6; 8 nucleotides line up with TRBD1. The length of the CDR3 is 15 residues. The V and J ends lost 4 bases and 9 bases, in that order; junction bases with no gene match: 9. Germline V CDR1 and CDR2: SGHRS, YFSETQ. The CDR3 bases are TGCGCCAGCAGCCCCTCCAGGGGGCAGGGTTCACCCCTCCACTTT. Translating gives CASSPSRGQGSPLHF. Full variable domain (rest looked up from reference TRBV5-1 and TRBJ1-6): KAGVTQTPRYLIKTRGQQVTLSCSPISGHRSVSWYQQTPGQGLQFLFEYFSETQRNKGNFPGRFSGRQFSNSRSEMNVSTLELGDSALYLCASSPSRGQGSPLHFGNGTRLTVT.

J is TRBJ2-3 and V is TRBV6-5, with 11 bases identical to TRBD1. Trimming at V came to 1 base and at J to 3 bases, leaving 3 bases not matched to a gene. Germline V gives CDR1 MNHEY, CDR2 SVGAGI. The CDR3 extends over 16 amino acids. In nucleotides, the CDR3 is TGTGCCAGCAGTTACTGGGGGACAGGGGGAACAGATACGCAGTATTTT. It encodes CASSYWGTGGTDTQYF.

J is TRBJ1-5 and V is TRBV30; D is undetermined. The CDR3 runs to 12 residues. Deletions cut 6 bases from V and 6 bases from J, with 12 bases between. Germline V lookup: CDR1 GTSNPN, CDR2 SVGIG (reference sequence). CDR3 loop: CACESGSQPQHF. CDR3 bases: TGTGCCTGCGAGAGCGGCAGTCAGCCCCAGCATTTT.

This clonotype was counted many times. The rearrangement links TRBV7-6 to TRBJ1-6; D not certain. The CDR3 runs 13 residues. V gave up 4 bases and J gave up 7 bases, with 8 bases separating them. Germline CDR1 reads SGHVS; CDR2 reads FNYEAQ. The CDR3 nucleotides are TGTGCCAGCAGCTCTCAGTGGAATTCACCCCTCCACTTT. Translating it yields CASSSQWNSPLHF.